One T cell receptor beta chain is described in this entry. Its antigen remains unknown. CDR3 length equals 17 residues. V was cut by 2 bases and J by 5 bases, with 22 bases left in between. Germline CDR1 and CDR2: LGHNT and FRNRAP. Clones were sequenced by immunoSEQ multiplex PCR, and TCRdb holds only the in-frame ones, with some missing. This sample has 300,000 to 450,000 clones, with approximately 84% found just once. As for treatment: approximately 18 received Ad26.COV2.S at low or high dose, single or two shots; about 5 received placebo; per-sample allocation not given. All samples were drawn on day 63, counting from the first vaccine or placebo injection. The sample belongs to a study of Ad26.COV2.S vaccination and SARS-CoV-2 variants. Study conclusions and caveats: Those who received vaccine or placebo ended up with similar non-spike TCR breadth.

This sequence originates from a person aged 18-65 years who received the Ad26.COV2.S COVID-19 vaccine or a placebo. The sequencing here drew on peripheral blood, taken in a trial of Ad26.COV2.S vaccine versus placebo. The chain uses TRBV12-5 and TRBJ2-7; weak D call: TRBD1 (5 bases). DNA for the CDR3: TGTGCTAGTGGTTTGCTGGTAATGGCAGGGAATCGCCACGAGCAGTACTTC. The encoded protein is CASGLLVMAGNRHEQYF.